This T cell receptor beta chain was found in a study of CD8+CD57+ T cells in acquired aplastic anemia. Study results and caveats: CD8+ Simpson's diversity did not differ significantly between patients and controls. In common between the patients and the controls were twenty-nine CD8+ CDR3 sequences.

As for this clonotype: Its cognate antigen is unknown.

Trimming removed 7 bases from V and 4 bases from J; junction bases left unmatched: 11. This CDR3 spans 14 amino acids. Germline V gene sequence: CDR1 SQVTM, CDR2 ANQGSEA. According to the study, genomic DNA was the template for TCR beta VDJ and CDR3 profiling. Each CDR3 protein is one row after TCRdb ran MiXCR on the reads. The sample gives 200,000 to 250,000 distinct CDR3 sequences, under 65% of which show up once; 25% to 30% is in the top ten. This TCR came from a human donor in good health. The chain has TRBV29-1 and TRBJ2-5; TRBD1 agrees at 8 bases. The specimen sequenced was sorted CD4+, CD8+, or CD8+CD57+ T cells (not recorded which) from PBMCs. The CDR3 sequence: CSGWGDRGPETQYF. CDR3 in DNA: TGCAGCGGATGGGGAGACAGGGGACCAGAGACCCAGTACTTC.